This T cell receptor beta chain was identified in a study of human T cells and chemical hapten exposure. Study-wide context: Patch testing was performed with 0.01% DPC on the upper back, with reading at 6 days. Findings and caveats of the study: Expanded TCRs produced significantly more large CDR3 similarity clusters than controls did.

The length of the CDR3 is 13 residues. CDR1 SGHTA and CDR2 FQGNSA come from the germline V gene. V lost 5 bases to trimming and J lost 5 bases; unmatched junction nucleotides: 5. This clonotype was observed many times. Its antigen is still unknown. TCRdb re-called the RACE reads with MiXCR, one entry per CDR3 protein. This sample has 350,000 or so distinct CDR3 sequences, with approximately 6.9% found just once. The time point is: patch test 1, 2 weeks after DPC sensitization. As to treatment: therapeutic diphenylcyclopropenone sensitization with weekly scalp DPC. This clonotype was obtained from a woman between 18 and 30 years old with alopecia areata. Some clones in this sample may be carry-over from other donors' samples. This sequence joins TRBV7-2 and TRBJ2-5, with 7 bases matching TRBD2. The sample here was whole blood, taken in connection with sensitization to the hapten diphenylcyclopropenone (DPC). The CDR3 region has the DNA TGTGCCAGCAGCCCGACTAGCTGGGAGACCCAGTACTTC. Protein: CASSPTSWETQYF.